Listed below are T cell receptor beta chains from one sample, sequenced in a study of T cells in localized non-small cell lung cancer. Libraries were prepared by immunoSEQ multiplex PCR; TCRdb keeps only in-frame clonotypes and omits some of them. The repertoire includes about 46,000 clones, roughly 79% of them detected once, and 15% to 20% sits in the top ten. Sequencing was performed on peripheral blood mononuclear cells, taken before any cancer treatment. The receptors were gathered from a man aged 35 to 69 with stage III lung adenocarcinoma. The CDR3 runs from the conserved cysteine through the conserved F or W. Fields, in order: V gene, D gene, clone size, J gene, CDR3 DNA, CDR3 protein. The D gene is left open where the match is weak. Clone size is stated in some rows and not others, as once, few, many or a class when expanded.

>TRBV7-3|.|.|TRBJ2-5
TGTGCCAGCAGCCCCCGCCCGGTCGAGACCCAGTACTTC
CASSPRPVETQYF
>TRBV19|.|few|TRBJ1-2
TGTGCCAGTAGTATACTGGCAGGTACTAACTATGGCTACACCTTC
CASSILAGTNYGYTF
>TRBV5-1|TRBD2|few|TRBJ2-5
TGCGCCAGCAGCTGGACTAGCGGCCCTGAGACCCAGTACTTC
CASSWTSGPETQYF
>TRBV2|.|.|TRBJ2-7
TGTGCCAGCTGGGGGGTCCCGAGCTCCTACGAGCAGTACTTC
CASWGVPSSYEQYF
>TRBV11-2|.|.|TRBJ1-6
TGTGCCAGCAGCGTTAAGGGGGATTCACCCCTCCACTTT
CASSVKGDSPLHF
>TRBV5-1|TRBD2|.|TRBJ2-3
TGCGCCAGCAGCTTGAGTCTAGCGGGGGTCACAGATACGCAGTATTTT
CASSLSLAGVTDTQYF
>TRBV6-6|TRBD1|once|TRBJ1-2
TGTGCCAGCAGTCGTCCGGGACAGAGTTTTTATGGCTACACCTTC
CASSRPGQSFYGYTF
>TRBV19|TRBD1|.|TRBJ2-3
TGTGCCAGTAGTATTCCCGGCCGGACAGGGCCAGATACGCAGTATTTT
CASSIPGRTGPDTQYF
>TRBV19|TRBD1|.|TRBJ2-7
TGTGCCAGTCTTGACAGGGTCTCCTACGAGCAGTACTTC
CASLDRVSYEQYF
>TRBV4-2|TRBD2|.|TRBJ2-3
TGTGCCAGCAGCCAAGGGACTAGCGGGGGGCACACAGATACGCAGTATTTT
CASSQGTSGGHTDTQYF
>TRBV5-1|TRBD1|.|TRBJ1-2
TGCGCCAGCAGTAGTAGAACAGGGGGCGACTATGGCTACACCTTC
CASSSRTGGDYGYTF
>TRBV30|.|.|TRBJ1-6
TGTGCCTGGAGTGTCACAGGGTATAATTCACCCCTCCACTTT
CAWSVTGYNSPLHF
>TRBV27|TRBD2|.|TRBJ2-1
TGTGCCTCCCAGCTAGCGGGGGGGATTTACAATGAGCAGTTCTTC
CASQLAGGIYNEQFF
>TRBV6-1|TRBD1|.|TRBJ1-3
TGTGCCAGTTGGACAGGGGGCGGTTTGAACACCATATATTTT
CASWTGGGLNTIYF
>TRBV5-1|TRBD1|.|TRBJ1-2
TGCGCCAGCAGCCTGACAGGGGGCGCCGACTATCGTGGCTACACCTTC
CASSLTGGADYRGYTF
>TRBV10-3|.|few|TRBJ1-1
TGTGCCATCAGTAAACAGACGAACACTGAAGCTTTCTTT
CAISKQTNTEAFF
>TRBV4-2|.|.|TRBJ2-7
TGTGCCAGCAGCCAAGAACCGTACTCCTACGAGCAGTACTTC
CASSQEPYSYEQYF
>TRBV6-5|TRBD2|once|TRBJ2-7
TGTGCCAGCAGTTACCGGGGGGGCGGAATCGACGAGCAGTACTTC
CASSYRGGGIDEQYF
>TRBV18|.|.|TRBJ1-1
TGTGCCAGCTCACCTTCGAAAGTGACAGTGAACACTGAAGCTTTCTTT
CASSPSKVTVNTEAFF
>TRBV7-7|TRBD2|.|TRBJ2-3
TGTGCCAGCAGCCTCACTAGCGGGGGCCTCACAGATACGCAGTATTTT
CASSLTSGGLTDTQYF
>TRBV4-1|TRBD2|.|TRBJ2-3
TGCGCCAGCAGCCTAGCGGGGGTTAAAGATACGCAGTATTTT
CASSLAGVKDTQYF
>TRBV7-8|TRBD2|.|TRBJ2-2
TGTGCCAGCAGCCCGGGACTAGCGGGGGCCACCGGGGAGCTGTTTTTT
CASSPGLAGATGELFF
>TRBV27|TRBD1|.|TRBJ2-1
TGTGCCAGCAGTTTGGCGGCCCTCGGGACAGGGTACGCAGAGCAGTTCTTC
CASSLAALGTGYAEQFF
>TRBV9|.|.|TRBJ2-7
TGTGCCAGCAGCGTAGAGGGCGGCCTTACTTACGAGCAGTACTTC
CASSVEGGLTYEQYF
>TRBV5-1|TRBD1|.|TRBJ2-7
TGCGCCAGCAGCCACCCCGCCGGGACAGACTCCTACGAGCAGTACTTC
CASSHPAGTDSYEQYF
>TRBV27|.|.|TRBJ1-4
TGTGCCAGCAGTCCGTTGGCTAATGAAAAACTGTTTTTT
CASSPLANEKLFF
>TRBV28|.|.|TRBJ2-5
TGTGCCAGCAGTCGCTCCAGGGTCGGGGAGACCCAGTACTTC
CASSRSRVGETQYF
>TRBV19|TRBD1|.|TRBJ2-5
TGTGCCAGTAGTGACGACAGGGAAGAGACCCAGTACTTC
CASSDDREETQYF